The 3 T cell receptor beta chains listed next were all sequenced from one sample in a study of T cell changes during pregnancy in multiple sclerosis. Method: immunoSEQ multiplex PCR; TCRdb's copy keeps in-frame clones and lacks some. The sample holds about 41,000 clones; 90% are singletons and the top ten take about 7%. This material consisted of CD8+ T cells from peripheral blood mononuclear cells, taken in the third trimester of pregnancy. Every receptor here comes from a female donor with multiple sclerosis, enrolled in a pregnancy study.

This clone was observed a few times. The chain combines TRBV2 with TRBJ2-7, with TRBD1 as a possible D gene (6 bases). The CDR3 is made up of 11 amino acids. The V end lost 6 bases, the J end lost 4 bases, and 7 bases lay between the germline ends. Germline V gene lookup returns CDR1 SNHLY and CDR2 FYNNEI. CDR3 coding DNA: TGTGCCAGCAGAGACAGGTACGAGCAGTACTTC. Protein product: CASRDRYEQYF. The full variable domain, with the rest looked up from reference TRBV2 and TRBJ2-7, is EPEVTQTPSHQVTQMGQEVILRCVPISNHLYFYWYRQILGQKVEFLVSFYNNEISEKSEIFDDQFSVERPDGSNFTLKIRSTKLEDSAMYFCASRDRYEQYFGPGTRLTVT.

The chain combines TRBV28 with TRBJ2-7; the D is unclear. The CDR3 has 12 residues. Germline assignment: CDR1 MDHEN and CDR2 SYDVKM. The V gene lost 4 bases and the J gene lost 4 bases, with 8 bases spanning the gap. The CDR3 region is CASSSNRYEQYF. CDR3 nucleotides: TGTGCCAGCAGTTCAAACAGATACGAGCAGTACTTC.

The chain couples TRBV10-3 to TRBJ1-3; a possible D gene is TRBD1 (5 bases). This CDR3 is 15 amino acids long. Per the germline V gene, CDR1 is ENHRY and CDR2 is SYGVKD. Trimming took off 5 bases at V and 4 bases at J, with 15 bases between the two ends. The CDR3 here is CAISTWTRQGNTIYF. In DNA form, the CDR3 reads TGTGCCATCAGTACCTGGACAAGGCAGGGAAACACCATATATTTT.